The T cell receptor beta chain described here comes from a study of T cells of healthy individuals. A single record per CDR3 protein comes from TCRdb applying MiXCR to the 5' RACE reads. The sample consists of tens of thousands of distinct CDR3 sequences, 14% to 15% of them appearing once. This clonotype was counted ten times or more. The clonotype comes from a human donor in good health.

The CDR3 region has the DNA TGTGCCAGCAGCAGTAATGGAGTACACAATGAGCAGTTCTTC. This sequence encodes CASSSNGVHNEQFF. The rearrangement joins TRBV6-6 to TRBJ2-1; D call uncertain. With 6 bases removed from V and 5 bases from J, the gap between germline ends came to 14 bases. Germline-derived CDR1 and CDR2 are MNHNY and SVGAGI (reference sequence). The CDR3 covers 14 residues.